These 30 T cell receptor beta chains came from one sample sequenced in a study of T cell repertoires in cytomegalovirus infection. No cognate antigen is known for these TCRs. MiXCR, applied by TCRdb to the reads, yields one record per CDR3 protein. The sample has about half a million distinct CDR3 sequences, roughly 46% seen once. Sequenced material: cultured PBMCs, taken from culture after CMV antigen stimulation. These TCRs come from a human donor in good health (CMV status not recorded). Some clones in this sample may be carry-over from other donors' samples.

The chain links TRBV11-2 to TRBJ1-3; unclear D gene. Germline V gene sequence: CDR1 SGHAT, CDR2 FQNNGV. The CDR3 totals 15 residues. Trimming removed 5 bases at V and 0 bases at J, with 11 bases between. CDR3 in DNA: TGTGCCAGCAGCAATAGCCGGGACTCTGGAAACACCATATATTTT. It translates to CASSNSRDSGNTIYF.

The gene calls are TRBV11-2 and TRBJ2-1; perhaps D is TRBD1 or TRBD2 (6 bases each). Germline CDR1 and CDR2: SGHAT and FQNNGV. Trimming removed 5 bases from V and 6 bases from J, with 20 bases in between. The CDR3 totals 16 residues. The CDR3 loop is CASSPAIWGALNEQFF. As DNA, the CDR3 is TGTGCCAGCAGCCCAGCGATTTGGGGGGCTCTCAATGAGCAGTTCTTC.

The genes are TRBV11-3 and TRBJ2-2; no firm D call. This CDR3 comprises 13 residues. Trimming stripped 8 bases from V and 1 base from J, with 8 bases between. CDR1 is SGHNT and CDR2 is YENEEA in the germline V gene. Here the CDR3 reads CASEALNTGELFF. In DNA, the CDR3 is TGTGCCAGCGAGGCCCTGAACACCGGGGAGCTGTTTTTT. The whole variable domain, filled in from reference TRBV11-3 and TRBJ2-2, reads EAGVVQSPRYKIIEKKQPVAFWCNPISGHNTLYWYLQNLGQGPELLIRYENEEAVDDSQLPKDRFSAERLKGVDSTLKIQPAELGDSAVYLCASEALNTGELFFGEGSRLTVL.

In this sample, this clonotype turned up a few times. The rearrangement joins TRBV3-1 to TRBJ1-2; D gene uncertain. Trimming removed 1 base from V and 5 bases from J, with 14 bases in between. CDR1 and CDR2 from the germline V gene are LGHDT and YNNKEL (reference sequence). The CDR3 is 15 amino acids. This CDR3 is CASSQVLGSLYGYTF. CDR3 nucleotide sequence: TGTGCCAGCAGCCAAGTATTGGGCTCGCTGTATGGCTACACCTTC.

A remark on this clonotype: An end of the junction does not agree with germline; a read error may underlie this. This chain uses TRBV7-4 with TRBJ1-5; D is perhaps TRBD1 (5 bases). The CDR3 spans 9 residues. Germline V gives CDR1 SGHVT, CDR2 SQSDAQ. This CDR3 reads CSGGQPQHF. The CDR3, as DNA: TGCTCCGGGGGACAGCCCCAGCATTTT.

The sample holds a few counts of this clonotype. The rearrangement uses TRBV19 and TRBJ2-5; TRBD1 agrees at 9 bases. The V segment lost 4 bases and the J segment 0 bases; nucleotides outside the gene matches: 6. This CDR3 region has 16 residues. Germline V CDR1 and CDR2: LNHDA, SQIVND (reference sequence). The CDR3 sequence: CASSTGRDRDQETQYF. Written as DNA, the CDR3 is TGTGCCAGTAGTACCGGTCGGGACAGGGACCAAGAGACCCAGTACTTC. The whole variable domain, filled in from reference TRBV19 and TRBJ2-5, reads DGGITQSPKYLFRKEGQNVTLSCEQNLNHDAMYWYRQDPGQGLRLIYYSQIVNDFQKGDIAEGYSVSREKKESFPLTVTSAQKNPTAFYLCASSTGRDRDQETQYFGPGTRLLVL.

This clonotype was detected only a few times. The CDR3 sequence: CASSQESGQGYTF. CDR3 bases: TGCGCCAGCAGCCAAGAGTCCGGACAAGGCTACACCTTC. This chain uses TRBV4-1 with TRBJ1-2, with D possibly being TRBD1 (5 bases). The germline CDR1 and CDR2 sequences are MGHRA and YSYEKL. This CDR3 is built from 13 residues. V was pared by 0 bases and J by 8 bases, with 10 bases between.

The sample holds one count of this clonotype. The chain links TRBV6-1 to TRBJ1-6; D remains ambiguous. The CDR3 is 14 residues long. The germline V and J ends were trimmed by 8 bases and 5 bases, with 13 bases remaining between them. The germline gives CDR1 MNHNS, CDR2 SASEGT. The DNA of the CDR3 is TGTGCCAGCTGCACTGCCTGGGATAATTCACCCCTCCACTTT. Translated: CASCTAWDNSPLHF.

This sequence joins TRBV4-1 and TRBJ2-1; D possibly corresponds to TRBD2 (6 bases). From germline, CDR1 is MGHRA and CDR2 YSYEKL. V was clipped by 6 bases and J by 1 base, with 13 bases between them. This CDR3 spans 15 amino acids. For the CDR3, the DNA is TGCGCCAGCAGTACGGGACTGCCGTCCTACAATGAGCAGTTCTTC. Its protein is CASSTGLPSYNEQFF.

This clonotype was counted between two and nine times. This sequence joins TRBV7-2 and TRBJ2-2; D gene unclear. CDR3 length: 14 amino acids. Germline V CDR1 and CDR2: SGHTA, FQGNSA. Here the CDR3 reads CVSLNDGNTGELFF. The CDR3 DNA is TGTGTCTCCTTAAACGACGGGAACACCGGGGAGCTGTTTTTT.

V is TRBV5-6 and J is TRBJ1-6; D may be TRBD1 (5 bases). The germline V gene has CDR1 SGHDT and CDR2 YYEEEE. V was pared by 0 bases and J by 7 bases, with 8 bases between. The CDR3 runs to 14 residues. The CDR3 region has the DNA TGTGCCAGCAGCTTGGAGCGGGGGAATTCACCCCTCCACTTT. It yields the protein CASSLERGNSPLHF.

CDR3 sequence (DNA): TGTGCCAGTAGTACCGGGACACCGACTTACGAGCAGTACTTC. It translates to CASSTGTPTYEQYF. The chain links TRBV19 to TRBJ2-7, with D maybe TRBD1 (6 bases). V was pared by 4 bases and J by 4 bases, with 14 bases between. From germline, CDR1 is LNHDA and CDR2 SQIVND (reference sequence). The CDR3 consists of 14 residues.

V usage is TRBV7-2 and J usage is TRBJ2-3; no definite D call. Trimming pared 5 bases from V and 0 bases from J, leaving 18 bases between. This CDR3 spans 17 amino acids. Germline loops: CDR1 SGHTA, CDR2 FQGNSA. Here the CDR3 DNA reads TGTGCCAGCAGCCCCCGGCTAGTTTCGCCTAGCACAGATACGCAGTATTTT. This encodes CASSPRLVSPSTDTQYF.

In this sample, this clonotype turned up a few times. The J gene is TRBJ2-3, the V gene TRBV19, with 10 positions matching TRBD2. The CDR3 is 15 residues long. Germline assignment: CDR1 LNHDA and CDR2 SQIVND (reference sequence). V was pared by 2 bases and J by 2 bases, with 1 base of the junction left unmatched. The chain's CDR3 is CASSITSGITDTQYF. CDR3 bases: TGTGCCAGTAGTATAACTAGCGGGATCACAGATACGCAGTATTTT.

The CDR3 bases are TGTGCCAGCAGTTCGACAGTCGCCAACGTCCTGACTTTC. Amino acid sequence: CASSSTVANVLTF. J is TRBJ2-6 and V is TRBV6-2 or TRBV6-3; TRBD1 is a possible D gene (5 bases). Deletions cut 4 bases from V and 7 bases from J, with 8 bases between. Germline V gives CDR1 MNHEY, CDR2 SVGEGT. CDR3 size: 13 residues.

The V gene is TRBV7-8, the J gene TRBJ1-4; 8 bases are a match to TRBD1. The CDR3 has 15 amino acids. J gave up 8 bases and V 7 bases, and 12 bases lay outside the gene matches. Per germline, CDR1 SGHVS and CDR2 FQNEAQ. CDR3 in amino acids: CASNPSRGRHEKLFF. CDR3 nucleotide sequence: TGTGCCAGCAACCCTTCCAGGGGGCGTCACGAAAAACTGTTTTTT. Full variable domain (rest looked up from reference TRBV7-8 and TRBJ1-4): GAGVSQSPRYKVAKRGQDVALRCDPISGHVSLFWYQQALGQGPEFLTYFQNEAQLDKSGLPSDRFFAERPEGSVSTLKIQRTQQEDSAVYLCASNPSRGRHEKLFFGSGTQLSVL.

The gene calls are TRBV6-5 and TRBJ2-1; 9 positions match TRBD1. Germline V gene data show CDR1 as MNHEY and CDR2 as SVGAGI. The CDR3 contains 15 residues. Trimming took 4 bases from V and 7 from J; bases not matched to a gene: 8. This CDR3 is CASSSGDRDRNEQFF. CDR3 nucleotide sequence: TGTGCCAGCAGTTCCGGGGACAGGGATAGAAATGAGCAGTTCTTC.

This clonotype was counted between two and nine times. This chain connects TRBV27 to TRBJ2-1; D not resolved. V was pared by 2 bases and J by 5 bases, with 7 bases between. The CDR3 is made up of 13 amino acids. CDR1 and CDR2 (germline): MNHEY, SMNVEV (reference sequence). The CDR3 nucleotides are TGTGCCAGCAGTTTACCAGGCAACAATGAGCAGTTCTTC. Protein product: CASSLPGNNEQFF.

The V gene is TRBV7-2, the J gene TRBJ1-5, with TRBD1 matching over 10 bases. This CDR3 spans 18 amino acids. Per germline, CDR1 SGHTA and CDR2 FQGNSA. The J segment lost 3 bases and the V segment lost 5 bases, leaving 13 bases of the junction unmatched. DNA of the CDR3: TGTGCCAGCAGCCTTAGTCCCGGGACAGGGGCCAACAATCAGCCCCAGCATTTT. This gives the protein CASSLSPGTGANNQPQHF.

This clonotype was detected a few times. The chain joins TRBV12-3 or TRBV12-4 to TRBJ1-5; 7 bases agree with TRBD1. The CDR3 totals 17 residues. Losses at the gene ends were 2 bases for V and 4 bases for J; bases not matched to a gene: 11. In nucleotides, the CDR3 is TGTGCCAGCAGTTTAAAGTTAACAGGGGAATGGAATCAGCCCCAGCATTTT. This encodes CASSLKLTGEWNQPQHF.

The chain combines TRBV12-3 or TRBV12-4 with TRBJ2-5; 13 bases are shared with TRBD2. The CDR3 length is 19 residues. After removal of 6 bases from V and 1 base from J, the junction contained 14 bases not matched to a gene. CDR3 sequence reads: CASRLYRLAGGSTQETQYF. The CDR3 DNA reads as TGTGCCAGCAGGCTGTACAGACTAGCGGGAGGTTCGACCCAAGAGACCCAGTACTTC.

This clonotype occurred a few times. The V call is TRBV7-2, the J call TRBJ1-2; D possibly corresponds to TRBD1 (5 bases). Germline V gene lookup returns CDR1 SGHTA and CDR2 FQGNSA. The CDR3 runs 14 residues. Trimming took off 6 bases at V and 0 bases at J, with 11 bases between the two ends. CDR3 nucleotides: TGTGCCAGCAGAGCCGGGACCCCTAACTATGGCTACACCTTC. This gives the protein CASRAGTPNYGYTF.

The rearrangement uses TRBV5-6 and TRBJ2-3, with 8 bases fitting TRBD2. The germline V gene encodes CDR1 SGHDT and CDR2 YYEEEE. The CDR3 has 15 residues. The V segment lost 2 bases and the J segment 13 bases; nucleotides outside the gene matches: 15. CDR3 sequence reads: CASSLMETSASREYF. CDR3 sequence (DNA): TGTGCCAGCAGCTTAATGGAGACTAGCGCTTCTAGAGAGTATTTT.

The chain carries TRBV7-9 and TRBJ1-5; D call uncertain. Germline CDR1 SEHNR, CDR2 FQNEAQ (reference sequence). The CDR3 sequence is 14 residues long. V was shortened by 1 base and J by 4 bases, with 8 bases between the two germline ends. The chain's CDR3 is CASSLDGWNQPQHF. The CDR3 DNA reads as TGTGCCAGCAGCTTAGACGGATGGAATCAGCCCCAGCATTTT.

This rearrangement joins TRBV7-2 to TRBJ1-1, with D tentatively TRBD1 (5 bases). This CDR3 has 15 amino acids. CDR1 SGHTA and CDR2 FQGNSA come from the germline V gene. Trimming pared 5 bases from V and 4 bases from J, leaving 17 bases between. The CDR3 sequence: CASSRGWGSRTEAFF. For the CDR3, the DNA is TGTGCCAGCAGCCGAGGGTGGGGGAGTCGCACTGAAGCTTTCTTT.

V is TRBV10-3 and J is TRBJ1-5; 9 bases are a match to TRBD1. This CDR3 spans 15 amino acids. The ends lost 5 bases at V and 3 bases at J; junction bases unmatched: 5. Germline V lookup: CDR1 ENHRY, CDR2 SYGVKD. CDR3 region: CAISLGTGYNQPQHF. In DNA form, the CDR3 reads TGTGCCATCAGTCTTGGGACAGGGTACAATCAGCCCCAGCATTTT.

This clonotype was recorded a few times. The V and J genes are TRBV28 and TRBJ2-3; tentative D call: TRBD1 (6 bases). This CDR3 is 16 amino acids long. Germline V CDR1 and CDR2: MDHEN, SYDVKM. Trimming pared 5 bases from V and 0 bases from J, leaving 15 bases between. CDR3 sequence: CASSDPDSSSTDTQYF. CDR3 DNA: TGTGCCAGCAGTGACCCGGACAGCTCTAGCACAGATACGCAGTATTTT.

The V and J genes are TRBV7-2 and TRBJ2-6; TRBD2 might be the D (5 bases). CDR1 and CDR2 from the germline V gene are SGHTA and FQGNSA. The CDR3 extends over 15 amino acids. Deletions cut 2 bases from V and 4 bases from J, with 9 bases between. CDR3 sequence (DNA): TGTGCCAGCAGCTTAAGGTCGGGAGGGGCCAACGTCCTGACTTTC. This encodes CASSLRSGGANVLTF.

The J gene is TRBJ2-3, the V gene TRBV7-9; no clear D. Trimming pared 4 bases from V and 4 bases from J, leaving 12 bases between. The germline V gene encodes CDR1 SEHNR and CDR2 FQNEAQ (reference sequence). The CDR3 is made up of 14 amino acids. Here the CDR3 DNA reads TGTGCCAGCAGCTCCCGCCCCCCTCCAGATACGCAGTATTTT. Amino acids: CASSSRPPPDTQYF.

The CDR3 nucleotides are TGTGCCAGCAGCCCACGGGGGGGGGCCTGGGGGGAGCAGTTCTTC. Amino acid sequence: CASSPRGGAWGEQFF. V gene TRBV5-6 combines with J gene TRBJ2-1, with 8 bases fitting TRBD2. CDR1 and CDR2 from the germline V gene are SGHDT and YYEEEE. This CDR3 comprises 15 residues. The J segment lost 10 bases and the V segment lost 4 bases, leaving 13 bases of the junction unmatched.